The T cell receptor (beta chain) under discussion was sequenced for a study of regulatory T cells in long-lasting Graves disease. The V gene's germline CDR1 is LGHNA and CDR2 YNFKEQ. V lost 0 bases and J lost 3; bases outside the gene matches: 8. This CDR3 has 16 residues. Study findings and constraints: Segments TRBV28, TRBJ1-2 and TRBJ2-5 showed preferential usage in persistent disease.

Construction of TCR beta libraries relied on iRepertoire HTBI primers and on Arm-PCR targeting CDR3 regions. TCRdb itself ran the multiplex PCR reads through MiXCR, one entry per CDR3 protein. The sample lists about 520,000 distinct CDR3 sequences, approximately 12% occurring once. The time point here: newly diagnosed GD, antithyroid drugs for less than 3 months. Scientists built the TCR library using RNA that was extracted from PBMCs. This clonotype was seen at least ten times. The antigen remains undetermined. This same sample was also part of a study on T cells in Graves' hyperthyroidism and ophthalmopathy. That work adds: When the TCR CDR3 underwent first-round RT-PCR, the HTBI primer set was used. Also found in blood were most expanded thyroid clonotypes above 0.001. The model's output predicted ophthalmopathy at a median of about 5.9 months prior to onset.

Sequencing was performed on peripheral blood mononuclear cells (PBMCs), taken at new diagnosis, from a patient treated with antithyroid drugs. The chain recombines TRBV4-2 with TRBJ2-7, with 7 bases lining up with TRBD2. The receptor was isolated from a woman in her twenties or thirties with Graves disease. CDR3 bases: TGTGCCAGCAGCCAAGAGAGGGCGGGAGACAACTACGAGCAGTACTTC. It specifies CASSQERAGDNYEQYF.